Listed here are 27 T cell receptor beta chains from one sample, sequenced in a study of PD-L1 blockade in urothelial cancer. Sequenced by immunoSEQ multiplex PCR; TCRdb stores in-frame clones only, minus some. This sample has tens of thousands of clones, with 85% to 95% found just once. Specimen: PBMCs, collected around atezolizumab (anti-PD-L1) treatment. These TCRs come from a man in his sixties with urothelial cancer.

The CDR3 spells CASSQQGTSGTKSSYEQYF. CDR3 nucleotide sequence: TGCGCCAGCAGCCAACAGGGGACTAGCGGGACAAAGAGCTCCTACGAGCAGTACTTC. This chain joins TRBV4-3 and TRBJ2-7; 13 bases are shared with TRBD2. The germline CDR1 and CDR2 sequences are LGHNA and YSLEER. Germline trimming cut 2 bases from V and 0 bases from J; bases unmatched to any gene: 10. The CDR3 runs to 19 residues.

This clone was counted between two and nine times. As DNA, the CDR3 is TGTGCCTGGAGTGGGCAACATTGGCCGCTCACCTTC. Its translation is CAWSGQHWPLTF. The rearrangement links TRBV30 to TRBJ1-2; D is uncertain. The CDR3 spans 12 residues. Trimming pared 1 base from V and 13 bases from J, leaving 16 bases between. Germline assignment: CDR1 GTSNPN and CDR2 SVGIG (reference sequence).

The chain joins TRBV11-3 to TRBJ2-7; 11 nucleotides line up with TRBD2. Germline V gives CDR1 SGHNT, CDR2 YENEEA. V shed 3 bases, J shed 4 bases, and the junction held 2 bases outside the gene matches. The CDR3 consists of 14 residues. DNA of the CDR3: TGTGCCAGCAGCTTTAGCGGGGGGGCATACGAGCAGTACTTC. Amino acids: CASSFSGGAYEQYF.

The CDR3 nucleotides read TGTGCCAGCAGCTTAGGGCACGGGGAGCTGTTTTTT. Translation gives CASSLGHGELFF. The J gene is TRBJ2-2, the V gene TRBV7-8, with unresolved D. V was cut by 1 base and J by 7 bases, with 4 bases left in between. This CDR3 contains 12 residues. Germline V lookup: CDR1 SGHVS, CDR2 FQNEAQ.

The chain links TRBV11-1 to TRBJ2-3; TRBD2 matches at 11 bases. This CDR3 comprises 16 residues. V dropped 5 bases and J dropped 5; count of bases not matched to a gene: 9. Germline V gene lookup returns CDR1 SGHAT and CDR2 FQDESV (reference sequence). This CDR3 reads CASSHLLAGAEDTQYF. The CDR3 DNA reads TGTGCCAGCAGCCACCTACTAGCGGGAGCAGAAGATACGCAGTATTTT. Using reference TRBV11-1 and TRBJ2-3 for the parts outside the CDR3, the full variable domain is EAEVAQSPRYKITEKSQAVAFWCDPISGHATLYWYRQILGQGPELLVQFQDESVVDDSQLPKDRFSAERLKGVDSTLKIQPAELGDSAMYLCASSHLLAGAEDTQYFGPGTRLTVL.

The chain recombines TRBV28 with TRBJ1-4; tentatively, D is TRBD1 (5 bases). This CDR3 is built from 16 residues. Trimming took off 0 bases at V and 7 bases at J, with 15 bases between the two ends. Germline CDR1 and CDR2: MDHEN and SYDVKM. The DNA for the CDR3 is TGTGCCAGCAGTTTATGGAGTTCGGGGGGAGTTGAAAAACTGTTTTTT. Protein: CASSLWSSGGVEKLFF.

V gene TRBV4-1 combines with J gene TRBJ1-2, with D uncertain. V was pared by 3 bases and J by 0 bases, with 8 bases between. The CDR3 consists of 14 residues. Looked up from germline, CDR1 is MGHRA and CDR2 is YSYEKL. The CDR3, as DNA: TGCGCCAGCAGCCACGGGAGAACTAACTATGGCTACACCTTC. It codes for CASSHGRTNYGYTF.

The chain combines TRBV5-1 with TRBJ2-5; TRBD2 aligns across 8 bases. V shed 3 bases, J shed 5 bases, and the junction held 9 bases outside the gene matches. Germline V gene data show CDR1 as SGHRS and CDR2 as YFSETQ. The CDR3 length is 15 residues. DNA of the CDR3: TGCGCCAGCAGCTCCGCCGGACTAGCTGGGGAGACCCAGTACTTC. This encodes CASSSAGLAGETQYF.

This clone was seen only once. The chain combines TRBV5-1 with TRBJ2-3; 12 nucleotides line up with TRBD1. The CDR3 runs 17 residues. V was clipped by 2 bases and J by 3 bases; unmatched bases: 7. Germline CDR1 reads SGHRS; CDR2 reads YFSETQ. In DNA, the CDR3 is TGCGCCAGCAGCTTAGGGACAGGGGGCGCGCGGACAGATACGCAGTATTTT. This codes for CASSLGTGGARTDTQYF.

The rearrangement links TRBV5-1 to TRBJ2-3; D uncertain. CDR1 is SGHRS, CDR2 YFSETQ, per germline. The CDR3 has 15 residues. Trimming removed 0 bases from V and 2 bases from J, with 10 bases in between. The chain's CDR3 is CASSLAEFATDTQYF. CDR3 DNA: TGCGCCAGCAGCTTGGCAGAATTCGCCACAGATACGCAGTATTTT.

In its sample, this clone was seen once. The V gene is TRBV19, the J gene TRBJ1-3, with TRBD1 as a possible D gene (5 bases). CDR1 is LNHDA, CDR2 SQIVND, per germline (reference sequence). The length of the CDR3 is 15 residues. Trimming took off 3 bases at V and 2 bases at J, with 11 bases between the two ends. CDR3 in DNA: TGTGCCAGTAGTATGATGGGGCGAACTGGAAACACCATATATTTT. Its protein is CASSMMGRTGNTIYF. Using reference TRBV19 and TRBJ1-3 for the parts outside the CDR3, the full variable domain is DGGITQSPKYLFRKEGQNVTLSCEQNLNHDAMYWYRQDPGQGLRLIYYSQIVNDFQKGDIAEGYSVSREKKESFPLTVTSAQKNPTAFYLCASSMMGRTGNTIYFGEGSWLTVV.

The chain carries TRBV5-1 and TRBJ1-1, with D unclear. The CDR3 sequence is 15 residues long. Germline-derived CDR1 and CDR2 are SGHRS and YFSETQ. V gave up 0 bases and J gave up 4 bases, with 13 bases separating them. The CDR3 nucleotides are TGCGCCAGCAGCTTGGCGGCGGGCTTAGTCACTGAAGCTTTCTTT. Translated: CASSLAAGLVTEAFF.

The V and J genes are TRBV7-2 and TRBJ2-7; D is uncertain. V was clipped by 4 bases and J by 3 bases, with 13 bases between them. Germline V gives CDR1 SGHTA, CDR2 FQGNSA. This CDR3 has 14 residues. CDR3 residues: CASSSSNSFYEQYF. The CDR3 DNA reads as TGTGCCAGCAGCTCTTCAAACTCGTTCTACGAGCAGTACTTC.

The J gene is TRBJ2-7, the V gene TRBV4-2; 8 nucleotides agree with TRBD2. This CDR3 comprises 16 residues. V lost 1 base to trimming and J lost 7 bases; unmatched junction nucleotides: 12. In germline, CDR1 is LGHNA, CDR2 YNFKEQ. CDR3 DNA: TGTGCCAGCAGCCAAGTAGACGCGGGGGGCTCTTCGGAGCAGTACTTC. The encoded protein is CASSQVDAGGSSEQYF.

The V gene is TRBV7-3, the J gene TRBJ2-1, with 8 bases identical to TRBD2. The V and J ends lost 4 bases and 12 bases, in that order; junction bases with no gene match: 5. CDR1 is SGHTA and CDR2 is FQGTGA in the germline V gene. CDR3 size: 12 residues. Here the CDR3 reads CASSWAGGRQFF. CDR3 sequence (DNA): TGTGCCAGCAGCTGGGCGGGAGGACGGCAGTTCTTC.

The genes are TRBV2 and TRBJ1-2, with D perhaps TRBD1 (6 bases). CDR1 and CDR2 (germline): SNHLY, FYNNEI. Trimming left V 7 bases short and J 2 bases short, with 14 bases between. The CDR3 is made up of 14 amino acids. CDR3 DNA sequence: TGTGCCAGCATCAGACAGGTCCAGAACTATGGCTACACCTTC. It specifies CASIRQVQNYGYTF.

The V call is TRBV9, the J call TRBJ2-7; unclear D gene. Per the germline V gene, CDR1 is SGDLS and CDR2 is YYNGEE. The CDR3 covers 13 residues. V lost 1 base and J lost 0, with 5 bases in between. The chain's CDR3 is CASSVTGSYEQYF. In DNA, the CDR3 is TGTGCCAGCAGCGTAACCGGCTCCTACGAGCAGTACTTC. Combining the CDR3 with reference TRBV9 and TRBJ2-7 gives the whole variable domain DSGVTQTPKHLITATGQRVTLRCSPRSGDLSVYWYQQSLDQGLQFLIQYYNGEERAKGNILERFSAQQFPDLHSELNLSSLELGDSALYFCASSVTGSYEQYFGPGTRLTVT.

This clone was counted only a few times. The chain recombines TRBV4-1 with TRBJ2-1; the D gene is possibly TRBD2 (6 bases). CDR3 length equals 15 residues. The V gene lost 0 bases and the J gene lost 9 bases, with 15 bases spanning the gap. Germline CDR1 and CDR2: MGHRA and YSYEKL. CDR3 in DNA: TGCGCCAGCAGCCAAGATCATAGGCCCGGGGGTGAGCAGTTCTTC. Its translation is CASSQDHRPGGEQFF.

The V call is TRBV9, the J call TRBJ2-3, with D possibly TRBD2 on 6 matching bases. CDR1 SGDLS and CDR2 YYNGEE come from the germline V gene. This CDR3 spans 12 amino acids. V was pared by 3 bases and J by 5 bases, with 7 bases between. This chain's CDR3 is CASSAGVDTQYF. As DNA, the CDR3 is TGTGCCAGCAGCGCGGGGGTAGATACGCAGTATTTT.

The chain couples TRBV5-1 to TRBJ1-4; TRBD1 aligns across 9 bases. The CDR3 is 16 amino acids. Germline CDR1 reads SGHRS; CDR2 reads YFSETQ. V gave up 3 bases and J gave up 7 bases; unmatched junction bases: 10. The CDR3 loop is CASSSYPGQGVEKLFF. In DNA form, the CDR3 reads TGCGCCAGCAGCTCGTACCCGGGACAGGGTGTTGAAAAACTGTTTTTT.

The DNA of the CDR3 is TGTGCCAGCAGCGTCTTGGACAGTATGGGTGGCTACACCTTC. Its protein is CASSVLDSMGGYTF. The rearrangement joins TRBV9 to TRBJ1-2; the D gene is possibly TRBD1 (6 bases). The CDR3 runs to 14 residues. Per the germline V gene, CDR1 is SGDLS and CDR2 is YYNGEE. The V and J ends lost 2 bases and 7 bases respectively, with 15 bases between them.

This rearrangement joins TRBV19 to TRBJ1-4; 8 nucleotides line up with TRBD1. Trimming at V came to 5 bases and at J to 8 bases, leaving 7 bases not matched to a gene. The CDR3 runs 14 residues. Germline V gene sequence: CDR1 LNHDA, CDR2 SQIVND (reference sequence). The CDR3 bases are TGTGCCAGTAGTGGGGCAGGGGGCGAGGAAAAACTGTTTTTT. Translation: CASSGAGGEEKLFF.

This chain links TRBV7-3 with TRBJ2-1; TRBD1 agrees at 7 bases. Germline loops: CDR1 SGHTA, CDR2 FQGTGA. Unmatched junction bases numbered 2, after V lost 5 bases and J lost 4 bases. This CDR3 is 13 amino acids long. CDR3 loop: CASSQGQYNEQFF. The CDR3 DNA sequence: TGTGCCAGCAGCCAGGGACAGTACAATGAGCAGTTCTTC. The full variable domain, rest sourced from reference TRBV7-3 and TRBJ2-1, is GAGVSQTPSNKVTEKGKYVELRCDPISGHTALYWYRQSLGQGPEFLIYFQGTGAADDSGLPNDRFFAVRPEGSVSTLKIQRTERGDSAVYLCASSQGQYNEQFFGPGTRLTVL.

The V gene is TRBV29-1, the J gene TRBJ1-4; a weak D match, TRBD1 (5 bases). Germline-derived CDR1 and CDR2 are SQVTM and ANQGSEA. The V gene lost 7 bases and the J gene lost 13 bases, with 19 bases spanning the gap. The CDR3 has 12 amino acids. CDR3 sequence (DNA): TGCAGCGCCCACCAAGGCAGTGACAGACTGTTTTTT. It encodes CSAHQGSDRLFF.

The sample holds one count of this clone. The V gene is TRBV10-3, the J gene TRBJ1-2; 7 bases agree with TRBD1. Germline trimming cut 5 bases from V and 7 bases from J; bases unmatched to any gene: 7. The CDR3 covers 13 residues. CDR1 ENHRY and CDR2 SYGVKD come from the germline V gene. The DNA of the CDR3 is TGTGCCATCAGTAAAGACAGGGATGCTGGCTACACCTTC. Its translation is CAISKDRDAGYTF.

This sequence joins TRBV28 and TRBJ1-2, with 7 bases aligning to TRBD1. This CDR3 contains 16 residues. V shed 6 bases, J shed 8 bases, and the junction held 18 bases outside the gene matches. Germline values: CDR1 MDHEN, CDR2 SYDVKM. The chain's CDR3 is CASSLRLGPGGRGYTF. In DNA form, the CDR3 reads TGTGCCAGCAGCTTAAGGTTGGGACCAGGGGGTAGAGGCTACACCTTC.

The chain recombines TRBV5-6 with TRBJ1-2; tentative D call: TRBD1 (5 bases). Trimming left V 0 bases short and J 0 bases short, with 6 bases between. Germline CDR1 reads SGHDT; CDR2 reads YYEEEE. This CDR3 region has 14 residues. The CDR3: CASSLGQSNYGYTF. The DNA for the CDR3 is TGTGCCAGCAGCTTGGGACAGTCTAACTATGGCTACACCTTC.